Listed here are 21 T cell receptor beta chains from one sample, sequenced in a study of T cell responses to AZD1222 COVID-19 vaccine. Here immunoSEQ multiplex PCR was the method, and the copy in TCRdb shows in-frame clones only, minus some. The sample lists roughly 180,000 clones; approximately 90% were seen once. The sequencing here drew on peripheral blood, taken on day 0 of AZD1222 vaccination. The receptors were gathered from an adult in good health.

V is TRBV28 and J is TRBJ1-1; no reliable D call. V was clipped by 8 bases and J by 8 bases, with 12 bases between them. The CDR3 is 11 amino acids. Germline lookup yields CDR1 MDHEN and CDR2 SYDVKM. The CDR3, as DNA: TGTGCCAGCGGTATCGGTCTAGAAGCTTTCTTT. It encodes CASGIGLEAFF. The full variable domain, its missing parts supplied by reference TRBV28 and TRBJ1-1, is DVKVTQSSRYLVKRTGEKVFLECVQDMDHENMFWYRQDPGLGLRLIYFSYDVKMKEKGDIPEGYSVSREKKERFSLILESASTNQTSMYLCASGIGLEAFFGQGTRLTVV.

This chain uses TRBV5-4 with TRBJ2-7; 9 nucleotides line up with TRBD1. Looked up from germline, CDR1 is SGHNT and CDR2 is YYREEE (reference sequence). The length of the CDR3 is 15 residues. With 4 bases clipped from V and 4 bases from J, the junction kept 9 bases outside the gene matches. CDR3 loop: CASSLPGQGRYEQYF. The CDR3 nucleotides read TGTGCCAGCAGCCTGCCGGGACAGGGAAGGTACGAGCAGTACTTC.

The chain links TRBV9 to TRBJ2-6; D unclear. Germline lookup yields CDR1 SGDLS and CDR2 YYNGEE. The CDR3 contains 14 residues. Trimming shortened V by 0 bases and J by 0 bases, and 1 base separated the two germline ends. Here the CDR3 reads CASSVVSGANVLTF. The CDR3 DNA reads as TGTGCCAGCAGCGTAGTCTCTGGGGCCAACGTCCTGACTTTC.

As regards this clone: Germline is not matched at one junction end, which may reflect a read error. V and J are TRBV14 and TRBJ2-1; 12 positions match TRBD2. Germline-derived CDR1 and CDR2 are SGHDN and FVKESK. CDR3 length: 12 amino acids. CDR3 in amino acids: CASSLGTSGPIF. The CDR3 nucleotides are TGTGCCAGCAGCCTCGGGACTAGCGGGCCTATCTTC.

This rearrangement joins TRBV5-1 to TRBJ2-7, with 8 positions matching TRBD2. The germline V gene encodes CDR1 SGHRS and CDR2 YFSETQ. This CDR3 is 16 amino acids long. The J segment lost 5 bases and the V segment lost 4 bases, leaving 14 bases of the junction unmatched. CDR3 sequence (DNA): TGCGCCAGCAGCGCCGGGACTAGTGGAATCGGACACGAGCAGTACTTC. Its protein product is CASSAGTSGIGHEQYF. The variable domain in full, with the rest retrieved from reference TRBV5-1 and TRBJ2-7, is KAGVTQTPRYLIKTRGQQVTLSCSPISGHRSVSWYQQTPGQGLQFLFEYFSETQRNKGNFPGRFSGRQFSNSRSEMNVSTLELGDSALYLCASSAGTSGIGHEQYFGPGTRLTVT.

The CDR3 DNA follows: TGTGCCAGTAGTATAGATCGGACAGGCTCTGGAAACACCATATATTTT. The encoded protein is CASSIDRTGSGNTIYF. The chain is built from TRBV19 and TRBJ1-3, with 7 nucleotides matching TRBD1. V shed 0 bases and J 0 bases; nucleotides not matched to a gene: 2. CDR1 is LNHDA and CDR2 is SQIVND in the germline V gene (reference sequence). CDR3 length: 16 residues.

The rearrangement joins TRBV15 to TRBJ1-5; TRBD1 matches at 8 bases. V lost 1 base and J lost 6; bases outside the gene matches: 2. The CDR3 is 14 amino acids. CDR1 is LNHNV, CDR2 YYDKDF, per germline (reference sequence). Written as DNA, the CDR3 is TGTGCCACCAGCAGAGCAGGGGGCGGTCAGCCCCAGCATTTT. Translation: CATSRAGGGQPQHF.

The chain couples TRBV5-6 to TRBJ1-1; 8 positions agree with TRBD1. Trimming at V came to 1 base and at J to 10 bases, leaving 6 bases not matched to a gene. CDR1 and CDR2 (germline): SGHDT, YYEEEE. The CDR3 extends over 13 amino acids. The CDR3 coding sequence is TGTGCCAGCAGCTTGCCCAGGGGGCGCGGAGCTTTCTTT. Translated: CASSLPRGRGAFF.

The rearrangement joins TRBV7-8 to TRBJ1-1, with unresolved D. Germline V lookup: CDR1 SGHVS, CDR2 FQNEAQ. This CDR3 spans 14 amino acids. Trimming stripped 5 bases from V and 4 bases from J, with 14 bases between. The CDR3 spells CASSPRVGITEAFF. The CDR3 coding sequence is TGTGCCAGCAGCCCCCGGGTGGGTATCACTGAAGCTTTCTTT.

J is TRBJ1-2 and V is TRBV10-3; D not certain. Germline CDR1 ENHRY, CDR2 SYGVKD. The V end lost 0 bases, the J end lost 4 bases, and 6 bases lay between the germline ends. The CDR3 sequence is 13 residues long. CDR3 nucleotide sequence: TGTGCCATCAGTGAGTCCACGGTCTATGGCTACACCTTC. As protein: CAISESTVYGYTF.

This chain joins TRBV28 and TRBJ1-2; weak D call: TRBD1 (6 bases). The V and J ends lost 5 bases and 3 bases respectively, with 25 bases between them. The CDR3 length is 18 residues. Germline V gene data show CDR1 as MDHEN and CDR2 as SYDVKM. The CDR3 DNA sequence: TGTGCCAGCAGTCCTTCATTAACCCGACAGGTGGGAGACTATGGCTACACCTTC. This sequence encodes CASSPSLTRQVGDYGYTF.

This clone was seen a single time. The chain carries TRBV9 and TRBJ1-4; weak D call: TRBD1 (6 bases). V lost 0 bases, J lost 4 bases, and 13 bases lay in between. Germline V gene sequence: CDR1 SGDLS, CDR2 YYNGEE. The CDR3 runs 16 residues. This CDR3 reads CASSVATAGDNEKLFF. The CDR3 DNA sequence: TGTGCCAGCAGCGTAGCTACGGCAGGGGATAATGAAAAACTGTTTTTT.

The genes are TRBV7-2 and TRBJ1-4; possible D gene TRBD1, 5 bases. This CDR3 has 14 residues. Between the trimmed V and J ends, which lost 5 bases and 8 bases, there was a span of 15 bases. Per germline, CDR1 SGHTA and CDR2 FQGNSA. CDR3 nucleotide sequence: TGTGCCAGCAGCCTCAGGGTGGCGAACGAAAAACTGTTTTTT. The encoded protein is CASSLRVANEKLFF.

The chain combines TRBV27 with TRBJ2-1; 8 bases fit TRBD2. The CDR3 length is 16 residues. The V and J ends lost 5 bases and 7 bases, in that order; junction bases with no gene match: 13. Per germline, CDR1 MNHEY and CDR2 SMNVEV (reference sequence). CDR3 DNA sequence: TGTGCCAGCAGTACCAGAACTAGCGGCGTAGGGAATGAGCAGTTCTTC. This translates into CASSTRTSGVGNEQFF.

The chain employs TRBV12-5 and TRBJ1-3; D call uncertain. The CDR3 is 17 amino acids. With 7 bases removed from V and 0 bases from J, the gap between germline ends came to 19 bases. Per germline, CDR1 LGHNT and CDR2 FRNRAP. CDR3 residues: CASAPLSGRYSGNTIYF. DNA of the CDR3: TGTGCTAGTGCCCCCCTCTCGGGCAGGTACTCTGGAAACACCATATATTTT.

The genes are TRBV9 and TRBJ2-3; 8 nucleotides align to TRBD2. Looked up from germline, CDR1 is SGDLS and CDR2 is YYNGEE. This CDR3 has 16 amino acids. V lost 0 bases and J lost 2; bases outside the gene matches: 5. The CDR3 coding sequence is TGTGCCAGCAGCGTAGGAGGTAGCGGGAACACAGATACGCAGTATTTT. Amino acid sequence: CASSVGGSGNTDTQYF.

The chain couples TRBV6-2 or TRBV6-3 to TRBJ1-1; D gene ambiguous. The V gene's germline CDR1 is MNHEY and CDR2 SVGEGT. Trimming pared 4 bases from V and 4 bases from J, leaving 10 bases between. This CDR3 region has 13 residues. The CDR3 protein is CASSWTRITEAFF. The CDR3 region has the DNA TGTGCCAGCAGTTGGACGCGGATCACTGAAGCTTTCTTT.

CDR3 in DNA: TGTGCCTGGAGGACGGGACAGAACGGTTCACCCCTCCACTTT. Translated: CAWRTGQNGSPLHF. This chain connects TRBV30 to TRBJ1-6; 7 bases are a match to TRBD1. V shed 3 bases, J shed 9 bases, and the junction held 8 bases outside the gene matches. The CDR3 is 14 residues long. Germline V gene lookup returns CDR1 GTSNPN and CDR2 SVGIG (reference sequence).

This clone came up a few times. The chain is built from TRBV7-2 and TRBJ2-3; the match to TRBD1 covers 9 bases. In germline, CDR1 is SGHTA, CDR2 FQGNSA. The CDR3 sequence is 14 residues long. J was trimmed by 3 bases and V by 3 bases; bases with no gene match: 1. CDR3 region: CASSFGTGTDTQYF. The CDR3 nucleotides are TGTGCCAGCAGCTTCGGGACAGGGACAGATACGCAGTATTTT.

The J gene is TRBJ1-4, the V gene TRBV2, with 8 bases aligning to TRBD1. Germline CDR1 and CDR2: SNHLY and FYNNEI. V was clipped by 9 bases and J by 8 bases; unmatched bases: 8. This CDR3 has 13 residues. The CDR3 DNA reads TGTGCCAGTTCCAGGGGGCAAAGAGAAAAACTGTTTTTT. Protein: CASSRGQREKLFF. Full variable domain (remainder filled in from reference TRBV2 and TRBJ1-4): EPEVTQTPSHQVTQMGQEVILRCVPISNHLYFYWYRQILGQKVEFLVSFYNNEISEKSEIFDDQFSVERPDGSNFTLKIRSTKLEDSAMYFCASSRGQREKLFFGSGTQLSVL.

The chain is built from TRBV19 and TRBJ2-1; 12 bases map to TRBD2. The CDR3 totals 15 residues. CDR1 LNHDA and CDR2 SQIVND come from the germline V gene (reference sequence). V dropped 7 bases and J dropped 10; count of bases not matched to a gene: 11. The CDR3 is CASTASGGAGGEQFF. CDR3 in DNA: TGTGCCAGTACCGCTAGCGGGGGGGCGGGAGGAGAGCAGTTCTTC.